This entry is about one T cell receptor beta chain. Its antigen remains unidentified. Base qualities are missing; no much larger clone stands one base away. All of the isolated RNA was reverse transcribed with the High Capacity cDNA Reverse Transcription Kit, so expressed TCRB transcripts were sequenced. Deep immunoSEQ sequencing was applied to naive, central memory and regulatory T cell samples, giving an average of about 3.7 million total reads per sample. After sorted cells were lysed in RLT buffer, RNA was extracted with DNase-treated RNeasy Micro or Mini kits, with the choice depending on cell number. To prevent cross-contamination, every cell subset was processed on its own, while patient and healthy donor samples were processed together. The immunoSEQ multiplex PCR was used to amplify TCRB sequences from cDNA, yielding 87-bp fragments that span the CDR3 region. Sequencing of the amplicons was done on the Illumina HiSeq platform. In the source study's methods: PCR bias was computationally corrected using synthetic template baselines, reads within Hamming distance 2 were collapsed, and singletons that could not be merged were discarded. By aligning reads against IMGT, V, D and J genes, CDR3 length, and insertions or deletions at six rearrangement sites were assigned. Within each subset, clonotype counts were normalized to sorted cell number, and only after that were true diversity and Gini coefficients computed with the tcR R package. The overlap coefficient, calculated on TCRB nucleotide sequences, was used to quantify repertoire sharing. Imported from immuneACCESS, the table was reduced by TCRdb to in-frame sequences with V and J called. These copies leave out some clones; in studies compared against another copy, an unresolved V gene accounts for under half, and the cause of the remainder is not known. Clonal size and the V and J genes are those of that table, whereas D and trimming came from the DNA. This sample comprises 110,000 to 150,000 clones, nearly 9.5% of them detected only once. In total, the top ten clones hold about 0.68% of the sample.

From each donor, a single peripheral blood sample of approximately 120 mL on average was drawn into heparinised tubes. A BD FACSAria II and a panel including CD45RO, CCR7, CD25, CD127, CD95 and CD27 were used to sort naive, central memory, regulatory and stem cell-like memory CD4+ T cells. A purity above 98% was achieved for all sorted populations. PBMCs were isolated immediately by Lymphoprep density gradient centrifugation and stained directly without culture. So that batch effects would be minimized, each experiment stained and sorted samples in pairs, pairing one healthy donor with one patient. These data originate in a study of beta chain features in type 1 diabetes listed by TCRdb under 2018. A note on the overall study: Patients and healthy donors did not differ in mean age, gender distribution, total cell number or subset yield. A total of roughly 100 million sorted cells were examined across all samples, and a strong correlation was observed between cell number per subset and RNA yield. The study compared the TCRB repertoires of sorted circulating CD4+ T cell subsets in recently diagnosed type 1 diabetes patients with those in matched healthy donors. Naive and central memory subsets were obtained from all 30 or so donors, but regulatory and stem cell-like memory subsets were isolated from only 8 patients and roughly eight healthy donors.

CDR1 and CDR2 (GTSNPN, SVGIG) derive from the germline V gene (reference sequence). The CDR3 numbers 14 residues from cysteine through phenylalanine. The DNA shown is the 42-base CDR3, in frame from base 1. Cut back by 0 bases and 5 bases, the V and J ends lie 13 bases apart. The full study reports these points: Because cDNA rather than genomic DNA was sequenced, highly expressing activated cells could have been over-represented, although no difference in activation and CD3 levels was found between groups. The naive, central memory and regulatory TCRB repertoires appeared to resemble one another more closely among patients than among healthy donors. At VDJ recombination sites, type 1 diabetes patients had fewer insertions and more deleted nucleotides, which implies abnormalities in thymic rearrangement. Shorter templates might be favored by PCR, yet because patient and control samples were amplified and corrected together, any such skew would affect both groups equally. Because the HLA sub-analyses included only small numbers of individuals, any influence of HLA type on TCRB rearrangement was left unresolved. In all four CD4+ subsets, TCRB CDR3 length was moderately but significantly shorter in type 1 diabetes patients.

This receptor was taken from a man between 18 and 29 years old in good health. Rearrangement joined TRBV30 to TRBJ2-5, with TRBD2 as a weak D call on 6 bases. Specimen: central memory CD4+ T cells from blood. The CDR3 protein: CAWSVRSRGETQYF. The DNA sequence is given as TGTGCCTGGAGTGTACGATCTCGGGGGGAGACCCAGTACTTC.